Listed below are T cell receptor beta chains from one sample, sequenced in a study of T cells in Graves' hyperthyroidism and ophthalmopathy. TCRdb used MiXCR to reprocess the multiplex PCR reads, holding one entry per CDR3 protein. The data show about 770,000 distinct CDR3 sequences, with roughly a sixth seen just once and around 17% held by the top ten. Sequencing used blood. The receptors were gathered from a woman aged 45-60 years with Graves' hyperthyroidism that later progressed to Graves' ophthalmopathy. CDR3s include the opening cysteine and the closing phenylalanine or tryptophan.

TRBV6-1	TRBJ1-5	CASGEGTGEGHSNQPQHF
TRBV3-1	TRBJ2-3	CASSRAGLAGRGADTQYF
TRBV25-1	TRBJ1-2	CASSKPGTDIGYGYTF
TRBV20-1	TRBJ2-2	CSAGDGSANTGELFF
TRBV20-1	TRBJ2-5	CSANSAGAKETQYF
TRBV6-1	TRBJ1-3	CASSRTVLSSGNTIYF
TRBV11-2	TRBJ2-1	CASSSRLAGGQNEQFF
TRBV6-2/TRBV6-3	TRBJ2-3	CASHTSGGAADTQYF
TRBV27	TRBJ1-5	CASSLSGYGNQPQHF
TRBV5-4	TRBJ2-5	CASSLAVGQETQYF
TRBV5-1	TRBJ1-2	CASSLEAGSYGYTF
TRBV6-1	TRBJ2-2	CATLQDRGNTGELFF
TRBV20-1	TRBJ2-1	CSARADYNEQFF
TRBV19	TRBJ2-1	CASWDAHHYNEQFF
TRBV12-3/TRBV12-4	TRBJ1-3	CASSLTGFGNTIYF
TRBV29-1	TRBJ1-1	CSATTGNTEAFF
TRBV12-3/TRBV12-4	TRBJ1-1	CASRLGQGGSTEAFF
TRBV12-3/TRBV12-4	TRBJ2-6	CASSWESSGANVLTF